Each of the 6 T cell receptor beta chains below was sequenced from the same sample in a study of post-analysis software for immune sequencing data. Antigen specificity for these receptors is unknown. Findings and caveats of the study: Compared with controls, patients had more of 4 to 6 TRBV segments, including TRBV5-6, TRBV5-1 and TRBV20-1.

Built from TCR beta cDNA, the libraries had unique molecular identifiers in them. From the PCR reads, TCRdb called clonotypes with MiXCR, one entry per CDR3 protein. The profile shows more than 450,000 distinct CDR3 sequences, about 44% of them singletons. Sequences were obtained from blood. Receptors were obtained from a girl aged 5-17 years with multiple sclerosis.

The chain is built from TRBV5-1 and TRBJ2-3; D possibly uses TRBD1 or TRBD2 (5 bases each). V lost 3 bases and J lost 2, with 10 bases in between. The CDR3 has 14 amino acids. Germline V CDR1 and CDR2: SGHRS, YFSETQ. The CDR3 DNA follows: TGCGCCAGCAGCTCAGGGACCGACACAGATACGCAGTATTTT. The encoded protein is CASSSGTDTDTQYF.

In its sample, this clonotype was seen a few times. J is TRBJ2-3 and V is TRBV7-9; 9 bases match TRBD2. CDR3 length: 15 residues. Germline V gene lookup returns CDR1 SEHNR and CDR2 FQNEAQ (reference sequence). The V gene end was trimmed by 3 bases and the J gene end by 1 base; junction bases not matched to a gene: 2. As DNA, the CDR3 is TGTGCCAGCAGCTTGAGGACTAGCGGCACAGATACGCAGTATTTT. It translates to CASSLRTSGTDTQYF.

The CDR3 sequence: CASSQDPGNQVLHF. Written as DNA, the CDR3 is TGTGCCAGCAGCCAAGATCCGGGCAATCAGGTCCTCCACTTT. The chain carries TRBV4-2 and TRBJ1-6, with D unclear. The CDR3 contains 14 residues. Trimming removed 0 bases from V and 15 bases from J, with 15 bases in between. The germline V gene has CDR1 LGHNA and CDR2 YNFKEQ.

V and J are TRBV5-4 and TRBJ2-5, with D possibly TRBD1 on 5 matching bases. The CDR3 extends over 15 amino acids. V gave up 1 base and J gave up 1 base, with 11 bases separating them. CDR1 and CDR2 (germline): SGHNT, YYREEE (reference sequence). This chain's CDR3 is CASSLPQGSQETQYF. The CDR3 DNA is TGTGCCAGCAGCTTGCCCCAGGGAAGCCAAGAGACCCAGTACTTC.

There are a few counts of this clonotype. Written as DNA, the CDR3 is TGTGCCAGCAGTTTCCCGGGACAGGGGAAGGAGCAGTACTTC. Translated: CASSFPGQGKEQYF. This chain connects TRBV12-3 or TRBV12-4 to TRBJ2-5; 10 nucleotides line up with TRBD1. The trim removed 3 bases at V and 11 bases at J, leaving 9 bases unmatched. The CDR3 spans 14 residues.

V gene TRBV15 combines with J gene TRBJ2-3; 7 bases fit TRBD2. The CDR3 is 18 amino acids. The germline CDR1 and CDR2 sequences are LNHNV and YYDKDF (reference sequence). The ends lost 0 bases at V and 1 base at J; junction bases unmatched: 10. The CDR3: CATSRDLKGSGGTDTQYF. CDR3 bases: TGTGCCACCAGCAGAGATCTAAAAGGCAGCGGGGGCACAGATACGCAGTATTTT.